A selection of T cell receptor beta chains follows, all from one sample in a study of T cell responses to AZD1222 COVID-19 vaccine. Only in-frame clones appear in the TCRdb table, and some are missing; sequencing was by immunoSEQ multiplex PCR. There are some 80,000 clones in the sample; around 86% occur only once, and about 9.5% lies in the top ten. This specimen was peripheral blood, taken on day 0 of AZD1222 vaccination. These receptor sequences come from an adult in good health. Each CDR3 is given with its conserved first and last residue. D genes are given only for firm matches.

d_call j_call v_call cdr3_aa
TRBD1 TRBJ2-1 TRBV28 CASSLSVDRYNEQFF
NA TRBJ1-1 TRBV11-2 CASSLTRTGKNTEAFF
NA TRBJ2-1 TRBV7-3 CASSSPARGNEQFF
TRBD1 TRBJ1-4 TRBV9 CASSVQGATNEKLFF
NA TRBJ1-2 TRBV4-1 CASSPRLGYGYTF
NA TRBJ2-2 TRBV4-1 CASSRTRDTGELFF
NA TRBJ1-1 TRBV19 CASRGTDRGEAFF
NA TRBJ1-1 TRBV21-1 CASSILGMNTEAFF
TRBD1 TRBJ2-5 TRBV24-1 CATSESDRGKETQYF
NA TRBJ1-2 TRBV6-5 CASSYSNYGYTF
TRBD1 TRBJ1-4 TRBV5-8 CASSWDRGSSTNEKLFF
NA TRBJ1-2 TRBV7-9 CASSLVSVDGYTF
NA TRBJ1-3 TRBV10-1 CASSPVSGNTIYF
TRBD2 TRBJ2-1 TRBV7-2 CASSFFLAGPNEQFF
NA TRBJ1-1 TRBV18 CASSDLPQGSRTEAFF
NA TRBJ1-4 TRBV6-6 CASSYEGGPEKLFF
TRBD2 TRBJ2-2 TRBV7-3 CASSFTGTSGSGGELFF
NA TRBJ2-1 TRBV7-9 CASSLRNEQFF
NA TRBJ2-3 TRBV25-1 CASSATSSNTQYF
TRBD2 TRBJ2-1 TRBV29-1 CSVGSGRLSYNEQFF
NA TRBJ1-1 TRBV20-1 CSASKPDTEAFF
NA TRBJ1-3 TRBV13 CASSLVGRRYSGNTIYF
NA TRBJ1-5 TRBV7-9 CASSLEGQGNQPQHF
NA TRBJ2-4 TRBV27 CASSLLGTKNIQYF
NA TRBJ1-1 TRBV12-3/TRBV12-4 CASSLGQNTEAFF
NA TRBJ2-4 TRBV28 CASTGAGNIQYF
NA TRBJ1-2 TRBV10-3 CAISEVQGDYGYTF
NA TRBJ2-5 TRBV5-1 CASRDFSGGETQYF
TRBD1 TRBJ1-6 TRBV6-5 CASSKTGGDSPLHF
NA TRBJ2-6 TRBV28 CASSPDSLGGANVLTF
TRBD1 TRBJ1-2 TRBV7-8 CASSLETGDYGYTF
NA TRBJ2-3 TRBV9 CATNRDGYTDTQYF
NA TRBJ2-7 TRBV24-1 CATFSSPADCSYEQYF
TRBD2 TRBJ2-5 TRBV5-6 CASTLQRGGRETQYF
TRBD2 TRBJ2-1 TRBV4-2 CASSPRAAGGPYNEQFF
NA TRBJ2-1 TRBV30 CAWSKGTPMNNEQFF
NA TRBJ2-5 TRBV5-8 CASKHGSPPDGYF
NA TRBJ2-7 TRBV28 CASSFLSYEQYF
NA TRBJ1-6 TRBV7-2 CASSLVQRGGNSPLHF
NA TRBJ2-1 TRBV4-1 CASSQDLQARWFF
NA TRBJ2-3 TRBV19 CASRKFGGGQYF
TRBD2 TRBJ2-3 TRBV5-1 CASSLRGGRGTSTDTQYF